The 10 T cell receptor beta chains given below trace back to one sample, sequenced in a study of cytomegalovirus exposure and HLA in healthy donors. The PCR ran on 60 Vbeta and 13 Jbeta primers. Generated by immunoSEQ multiplex PCR, the TCRdb table keeps only in-frame clones and is missing some. The repertoire holds 100,000 to 120,000 clones, with over 75% as singletons. The sample taken for sequencing was PBMCs. These receptor sequences come from a young woman in good health and CMV-seropositive.

The sample holds a few counts of this clone. This chain uses TRBV15 with TRBJ2-5; no reliable D call. Trimming cost V 0 bases and J 5 bases, with 4 bases left between them. The CDR3 runs to 12 residues. Germline V gene data show CDR1 as LNHNV and CDR2 as YYDKDF (reference sequence). CDR3 amino acids: CATSRDLETQYF. The CDR3 nucleotides read TGTGCCACCAGCAGAGATCTTGAGACCCAGTACTTC.

The V gene is TRBV5-8, the J gene TRBJ1-2; no clear D. This CDR3 region has 15 residues. Trimming took off 4 bases at V and 7 bases at J, with 20 bases between the two ends. In germline, CDR1 is SGHTS, CDR2 YDEGEE. The CDR3 coding sequence is TGTGCCAGCAGCCCTTCCGCGTGGCTAGCTTTTGGCTACACCTTC. This sequence encodes CASSPSAWLAFGYTF.

This clone has a handful of counts. The chain combines TRBV30 with TRBJ1-3; D gene uncertain. CDR3 length: 14 amino acids. Germline lookup yields CDR1 GTSNPN and CDR2 SVGIG (reference sequence). Deletions cut 8 bases from V and 4 bases from J, with 18 bases between. The CDR3: CAGNYRQLGNTIYF. The CDR3 nucleotides are TGTGCCGGGAACTACCGGCAGCTCGGAAACACCATATATTTT.

The CDR3 reads CASSFREWDDGYTF. CDR3 sequence (DNA): TGTGCCAGCAGCTTCAGGGAATGGGATGACGGCTACACCTTC. This chain links TRBV14 with TRBJ1-2; D perhaps matches TRBD1 (5 bases). The germline V gene has CDR1 SGHDN and CDR2 FVKESK. Trimming removed 5 bases from V and 8 bases from J, with 18 bases in between. The length of the CDR3 is 14 residues.

This CDR3 reads CASSQVPSGPQHF. In DNA, the CDR3 is TGCGCCAGCAGCCAGGTCCCTAGTGGGCCCCAGCATTTT. V is TRBV4-1 and J is TRBJ1-5; no clear D. This CDR3 is built from 13 residues. V was pared by 3 bases and J by 9 bases, with 12 bases between. Germline loops: CDR1 MGHRA, CDR2 YSYEKL.

This rearrangement joins TRBV6-6 to TRBJ2-5, with 8 bases fitting TRBD2. Per the germline V gene, CDR1 is MNHNY and CDR2 is SVGAGI (reference sequence). The CDR3 runs 16 residues. V gave up 6 bases and J gave up 3 bases; unmatched junction bases: 12. CDR3 nucleotide sequence: TGTGCCAGCAGCCCCCTAAGCGGGGGTTTCAAAGAGACCCAGTACTTC. Translation gives CASSPLSGGFKETQYF.

The V and J genes are TRBV10-3 and TRBJ2-3, with 11 bases identical to TRBD2. With 4 bases clipped from V and 7 bases from J, the junction kept 22 bases outside the gene matches. This CDR3 region has 20 residues. From germline, CDR1 is ENHRY and CDR2 SYGVKD. CDR3 sequence: CAISVAGTGSPSGGTHTQYF. The CDR3 coding sequence is TGTGCCATCAGTGTCGCCGGGACAGGGAGTCCTAGCGGGGGGACTCATACGCAGTATTTT.

The rearrangement joins TRBV27 to TRBJ2-3; possibly TRBD2 for D (6 bases). Germline CDR1 MNHEY, CDR2 SMNVEV (reference sequence). The CDR3 is 16 amino acids. The ends were cut back, 6 bases at V and 2 bases at J, with 18 bases in the middle. The CDR3 reads CASRRGLALYTDTQYF. DNA of the CDR3: TGTGCCAGCAGGAGGGGACTCGCACTTTACACAGATACGCAGTATTTT.

V usage is TRBV6-1 and J usage is TRBJ2-5, with 10 bases matching TRBD1. Germline V gene data show CDR1 as MNHNS and CDR2 as SASEGT. Trimming took 4 bases from V and 5 from J; bases not matched to a gene: 4. This CDR3 has 14 residues. CDR3 nucleotides: TGTGCCAGCAGTGGGGGGGACAGGGGTGAGACCCAGTACTTC. It specifies CASSGGDRGETQYF.

Written as DNA, the CDR3 is TGCGCCAGCAGCCGGAGCCACCTTGGACAGAGCCCCTATAATTCACCCCTCCACTTT. Translated, it gives CASSRSHLGQSPYNSPLHF. The gene calls are TRBV4-1 and TRBJ1-6; D is possibly TRBD1 (6 bases). The germline V and J ends were trimmed by 4 bases and 2 bases, with 21 bases remaining between them. CDR1 MGHRA and CDR2 YSYEKL come from the germline V gene. This CDR3 spans 19 amino acids.